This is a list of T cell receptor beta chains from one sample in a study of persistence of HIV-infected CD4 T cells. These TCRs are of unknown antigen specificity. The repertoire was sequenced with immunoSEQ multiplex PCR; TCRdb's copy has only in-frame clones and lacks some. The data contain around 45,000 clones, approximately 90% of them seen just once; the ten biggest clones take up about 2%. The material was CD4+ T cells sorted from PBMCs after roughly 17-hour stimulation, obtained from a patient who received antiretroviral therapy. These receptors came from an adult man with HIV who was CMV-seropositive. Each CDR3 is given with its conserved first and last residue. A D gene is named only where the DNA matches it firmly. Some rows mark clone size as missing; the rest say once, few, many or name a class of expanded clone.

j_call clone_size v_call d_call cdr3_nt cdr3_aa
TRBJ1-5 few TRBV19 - TGTGCCAGTAGTATAGCAGGGAATCAGCCCCAGCATTTT CASSIAGNQPQHF
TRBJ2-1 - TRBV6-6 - TGTGCCAGCCTCGACCGGGACAAGGTAAACCAGAATGAGCAGTTCTTC CASLDRDKVNQNEQFF
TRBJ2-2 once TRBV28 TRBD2 TGTGCCAGCAGTTTGCCCCCGGGGGGGGGCACCGGGGAGCTGTTTTTT CASSLPPGGGTGELFF
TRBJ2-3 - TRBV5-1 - TGCGCCAGCAGCTTGGGTCGTTTTACCGGCACAGATACGCAGTATTTT CASSLGRFTGTDTQYF
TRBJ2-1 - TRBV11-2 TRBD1 TGTGCCAGCAGCTTATTAGGGACAGGGGCTGGGTTCTTC CASSLLGTGAGFF
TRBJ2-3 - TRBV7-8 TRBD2 TGTGCCAGCAGACCTCTAGCGGGGGCCACAGATACGCAGTATTTT CASRPLAGATDTQYF
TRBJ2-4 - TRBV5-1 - TGCGCCAGCAGCTTGGCCGCAGGGGGGTTTACCAAAAACATTCAGTACTTC CASSLAAGGFTKNIQYF
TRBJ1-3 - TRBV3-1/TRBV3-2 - TGTGCCAGCACCAGCTCTGGAAACACCATATATTTT CASTSSGNTIYF
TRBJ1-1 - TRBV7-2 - TGTGCCAGCAGCTTAGGGGGGGGGAGTGCCCCGACTGAAGCTTTCTTT CASSLGGGSAPTEAFF
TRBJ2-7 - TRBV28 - TGTGCCAGCAGGTTGGCCGGACCCTACGAGCAGTACTTC CASRLAGPYEQYF
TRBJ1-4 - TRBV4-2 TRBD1 TGTGCCAGCAGCCCCCCTTACGGACAGGGGAGAACAACTAATGAAAAACTGTTTTTT CASSPPYGQGRTTNEKLFF
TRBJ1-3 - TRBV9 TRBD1 TGTGCCAGCAGCCCGACAGGGATTGGAAACACCATATATTTT CASSPTGIGNTIYF
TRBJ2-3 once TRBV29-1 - TGCAGCGTCGAGGGGGGGGCGGGTCGGACAGATACGCAGTATTTT CSVEGGAGRTDTQYF
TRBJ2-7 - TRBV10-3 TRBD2 TGTGCCATCAACAGCGGGGGCTACGAGCAGTACTTC CAINSGGYEQYF
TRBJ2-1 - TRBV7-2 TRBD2 TGTGCCAGCAGCTTGGGACTAGCGGGGGGACGGGCCAAGCAGTTCTTC CASSLGLAGGRAKQFF
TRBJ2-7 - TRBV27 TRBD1 TGTGCCAGCAGGGACAGGGGCCCCTACGAGCAGTACTTC CASRDRGPYEQYF
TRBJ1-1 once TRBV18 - TGTGCCAGCTCACCACAGCGGTTCGAAGCTTTCTTT CASSPQRFEAFF
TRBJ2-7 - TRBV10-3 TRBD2 TGTGCCATCGGAAGGGATGGGGGCCTAGCGGGGGTCCTCTACGAGCAGTACTTC CAIGRDGGLAGVLYEQYF
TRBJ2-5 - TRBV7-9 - TGTGCCAGCAGCTCTTCCGGCAGGGACGGGGAGACCCAGTACTTC CASSSSGRDGETQYF
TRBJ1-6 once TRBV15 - TGTGCCACCAGCAGGGGTCAGGGGTGGGATAATTCACCCCTCCACTTT CATSRGQGWDNSPLHF
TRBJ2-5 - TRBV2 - TGTGCCAGCAGTGACGGAAGCCAAGAGACCCAGTACTTC CASSDGSQETQYF
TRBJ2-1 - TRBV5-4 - TGTGCCAGCAGCCCGAGGACTTATTCTCTTAACAATGAGCAGTTCTTC CASSPRTYSLNNEQFF
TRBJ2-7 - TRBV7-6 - TGTGCCTCCGGCGGTGACGTTAGCTACGAGCAGTACTTC CASGGDVSYEQYF
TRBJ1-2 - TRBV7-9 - TGTGCCAGCAGCTTAGACGACTATGGCTACACCTTC CASSLDDYGYTF
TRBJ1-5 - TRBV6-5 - TGTGCCAGCAGCCCGCGGGGGGCCAGCAATCAGCCCCAGCATTTT CASSPRGASNQPQHF
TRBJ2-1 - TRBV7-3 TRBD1 TGTGCCAGCAGCCTACCGCCCGGGACAGGGGGTTCGGAGCAGTTCTTC CASSLPPGTGGSEQFF
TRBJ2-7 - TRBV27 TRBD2 TGTGCCAGCAGTTTACTAGCGGGGCCCTCCTACGAGCAGTACTTC CASSLLAGPSYEQYF